Described below is a single T cell receptor beta chain sequence and its context. Its antigen is not yet known. No much larger clone exists at a distance of one base, and base qualities are not known. The data originate from a study of blood T cell repertoires in COVID-19 (TCRdb year 2020). A note on the overall study: Collaborator samples came from the United States, Italy and Spain and covered acute and convalescent phases of COVID-19. The prospective study material was composed of cDNA or gDNA derived from T cells, B-cell-depleted T cells, or PBMCs. The dataset comprised deeply sampled blood TCRbeta repertoires from subjects exposed to, actively infected with, or recovered from COVID-19. The repertoires were released in a freely available public database intended as a resource for research on the immune response to SARS-CoV-2. The samples were drawn from the first 160 participants of the ongoing ImmuneRACE study and from 950 to 1,500 subjects provided by 6 global collaborators. A de-identified subject ID, COVID-19 status, age in years and sex were almost always included in the sample metadata. Where HLA class I and class II types were available, the types were taken from metadata supplied by the sample provider, not from assay-based typing.

The study at large found these results: Clinical and demographic metadata were provided uncurated, with the amount varying by source and participant.

The CDR1 and CDR2 encoded by the germline V gene are ENHRY and SYGVKD. V is shortened by 1 base, J by 3 bases, and the region joining them spans 7 bases. Inclusive of the bounding cysteine and phenylalanine, the CDR3 is 14 residues long. Only CDR3 DNA remains: 42 bases, in frame from the first base. At one collaborating source in Seattle, patients were enrolled during active infection and were followed longitudinally through the course of disease. Collaborating institutions collected whole blood in K2EDTA tubes following their own protocols. For TCRbeta analysis, collaborators shipped samples in one of three forms: frozen whole blood, isolated PBMCs, or DNA extracted from either of those sample types. TCRbeta CDR3 regions were amplified from genomic DNA using the immunoSEQ Assay, a bias-controlled multiplex PCR. The original methods were these. Within the assay, amplification of reference gene primers was used to estimate how many nucleated cells each sample contained. To quantify the absolute abundance of each unique TCRbeta CDR3 rearrangement, sequence reads were collapsed and filtered. For each sample, productive Simpson clonality was calculated as the square root of Simpson's diversity index across productive rearrangements. In its TCRdb copy, this immuneACCESS table keeps in-frame sequences only and misses some clones. Where compared with another copy, unresolved V genes explain less than half of these, and the others have no known cause. The V and J calls and the clone size are those of that table, but D and trimming were determined from the DNA. This sample is represented by around 210,000 clones; approximately 85% of them were singletons. The ten largest account for roughly 4.6% of the sample.

The sequence was collected from a man aged 45-65 years with COVID-19, enrolled during active disease. The chain couples TRBV10-3 to TRBJ1-5; the D region possibly corresponds to TRBD1 (6 bases align). What was sequenced was peripheral blood. For the CDR3, the sequence is CAISEWTANQPQHF. The DNA reads as follows: TGTGCCATCAGTGAGTGGACAGCCAATCAGCCCCAGCATTTT.